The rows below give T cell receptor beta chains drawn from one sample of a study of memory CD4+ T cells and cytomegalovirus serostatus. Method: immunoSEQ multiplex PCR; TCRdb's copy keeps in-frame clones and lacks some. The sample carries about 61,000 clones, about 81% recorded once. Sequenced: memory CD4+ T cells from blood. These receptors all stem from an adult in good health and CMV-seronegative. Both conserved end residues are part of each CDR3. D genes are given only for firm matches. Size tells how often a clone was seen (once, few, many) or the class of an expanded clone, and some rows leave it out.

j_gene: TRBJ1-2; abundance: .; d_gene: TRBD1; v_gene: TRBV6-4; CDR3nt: TGTGCCAGCAGTGACTCCCCCGAGACAGGGGGTGATGGCTACACCTTC; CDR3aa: CASSDSPETGGDGYTF
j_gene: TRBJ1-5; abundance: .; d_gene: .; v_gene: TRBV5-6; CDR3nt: TGTGCCAGCAGCGCCATCAATCAGCCCCAGCATTTT; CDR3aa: CASSAINQPQHF
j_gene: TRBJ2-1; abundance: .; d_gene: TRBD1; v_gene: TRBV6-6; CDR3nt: TGTGCCAGCAGCCCGGGACAGGGAGGGTTCAATGAGCAGTTCTTC; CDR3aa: CASSPGQGGFNEQFF
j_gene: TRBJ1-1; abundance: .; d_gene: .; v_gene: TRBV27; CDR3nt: TGTGCCAGCAGTTCCTTCGGGTCCACCCCGGAGAACACTGAAGCTTTCTTT; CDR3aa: CASSSFGSTPENTEAFF
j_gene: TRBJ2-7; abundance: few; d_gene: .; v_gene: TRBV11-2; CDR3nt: TGTGCCAGCAGCTTAAGCTTCAGCTCCTACGAGCAGTACTTC; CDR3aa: CASSLSFSSYEQYF
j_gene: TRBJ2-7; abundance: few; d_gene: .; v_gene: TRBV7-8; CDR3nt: TGTGCCAGCAGCCCGAGTGGGCGGGGGAGCAGGGGCGAGCAGTACTTC; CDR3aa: CASSPSGRGSRGEQYF
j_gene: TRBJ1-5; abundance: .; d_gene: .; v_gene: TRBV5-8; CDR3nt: TGTGCCAGCAGCTTCGGACAGAATCAGCCCCAGCATTTT; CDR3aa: CASSFGQNQPQHF
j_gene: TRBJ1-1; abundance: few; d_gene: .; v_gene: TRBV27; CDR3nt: TGTGCCAGCAGTTTATGGGATCCGGCGAACACTGAAGCTTTCTTT; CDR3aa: CASSLWDPANTEAFF
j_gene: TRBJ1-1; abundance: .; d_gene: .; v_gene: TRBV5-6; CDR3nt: TGTGCCAGCAGATTGAGGGGAGACACTGAAGCTTTCTTT; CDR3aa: CASRLRGDTEAFF
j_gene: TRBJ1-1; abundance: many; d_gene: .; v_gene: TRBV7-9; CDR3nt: TGTGCCAGCAGCTTAAACAGGGTAGGAGAAGCTTTCTTT; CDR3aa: CASSLNRVGEAFF
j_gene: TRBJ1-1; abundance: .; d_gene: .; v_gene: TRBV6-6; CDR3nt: TGTGCCAAATCCAGGGGAAGTGGGACTGAAGCTTTCTTT; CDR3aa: CAKSRGSGTEAFF
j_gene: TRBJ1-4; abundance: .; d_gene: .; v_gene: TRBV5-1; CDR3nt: TGCGCCAGCAGCTTGGTTACAGGGACTAATGAAAAACTGTTTTTT; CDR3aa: CASSLVTGTNEKLFF
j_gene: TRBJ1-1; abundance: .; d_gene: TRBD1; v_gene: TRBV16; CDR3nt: TGTGCCAGCAGCCAATCCTACAGGGGAAGCACTGAAGCTTTCTTT; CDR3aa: CASSQSYRGSTEAFF
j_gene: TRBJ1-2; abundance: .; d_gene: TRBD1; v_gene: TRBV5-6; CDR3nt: TGTGCCAGCAGCCCAGGGGGAGCCTATGGCTACACCTTC; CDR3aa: CASSPGGAYGYTF
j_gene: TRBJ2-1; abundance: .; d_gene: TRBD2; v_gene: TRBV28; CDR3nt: TGTGCCAGCAGTTTATCTAGCGGGGAGCAGTTCTTC; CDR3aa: CASSLSSGEQFF
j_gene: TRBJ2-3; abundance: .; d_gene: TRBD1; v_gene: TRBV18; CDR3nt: TGTGCCAGCTCGCAGGGGGCGCAAACAGATACGCAGTATTTT; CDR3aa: CASSQGAQTDTQYF
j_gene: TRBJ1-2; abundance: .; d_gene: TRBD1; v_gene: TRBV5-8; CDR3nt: TGTGCCAGCAAGCGCTTAGGGGGCCTTTTCTATGGCTACACCTTC; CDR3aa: CASKRLGGLFYGYTF
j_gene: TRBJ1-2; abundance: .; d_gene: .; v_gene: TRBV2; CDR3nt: TGTGCCAGCAGGGTCGGTTTAGGGCAGGTCAACTATGGCTACACCTTC; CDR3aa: CASRVGLGQVNYGYTF
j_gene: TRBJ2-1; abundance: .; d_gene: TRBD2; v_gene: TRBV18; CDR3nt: TGTGCCAGCTCACCCTCTGGACTAGCGGGGGCTGGCTCCTACAATGAGCAGTTCTTC; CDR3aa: CASSPSGLAGAGSYNEQFF
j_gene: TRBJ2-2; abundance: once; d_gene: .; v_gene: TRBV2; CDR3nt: TGTGCCAGCAGTGAAGCGCGGGGCGGAGAGAACACCGGGGAGCTGTTTTTT; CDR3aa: CASSEARGGENTGELFF
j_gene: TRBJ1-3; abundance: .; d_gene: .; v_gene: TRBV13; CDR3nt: TGTGCCAGCAAGGTGACAGCTGGAAACACCATATATTTT; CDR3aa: CASKVTAGNTIYF
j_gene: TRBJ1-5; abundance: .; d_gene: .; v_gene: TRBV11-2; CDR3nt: TGTGCCAGCAGCTTAGATCGGGGTGGGGGAAATCAGCCCCAGCATTTT; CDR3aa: CASSLDRGGGNQPQHF
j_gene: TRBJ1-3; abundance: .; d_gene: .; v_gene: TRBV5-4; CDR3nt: TGTGCCAGCAGCTTGCCTGGGAGGAACTCTGGAAACACCATATATTTT; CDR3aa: CASSLPGRNSGNTIYF
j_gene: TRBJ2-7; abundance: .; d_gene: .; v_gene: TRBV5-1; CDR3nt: TGCGCCAGCAGCCAATACAGGGATTGGGGCTCCTACGAGCAGTACTTC; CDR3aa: CASSQYRDWGSYEQYF
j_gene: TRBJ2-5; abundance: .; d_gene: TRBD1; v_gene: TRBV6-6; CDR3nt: TGTGCCAGCAGTGGGGTGGGCCTAGGGGGCGAGACCCAGTACTTC; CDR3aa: CASSGVGLGGETQYF
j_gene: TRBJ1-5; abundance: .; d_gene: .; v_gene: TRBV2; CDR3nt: TGTGCCAGCAGCCCCTTCGCCAGGGGCAGTCAGCCCCAGCATTTT; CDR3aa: CASSPFARGSQPQHF
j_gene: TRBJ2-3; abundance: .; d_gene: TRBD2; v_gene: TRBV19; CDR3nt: TGTGCCAGTAGTACTAGCGGGGCGAGGGATACGCAGTATTTT; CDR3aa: CASSTSGARDTQYF
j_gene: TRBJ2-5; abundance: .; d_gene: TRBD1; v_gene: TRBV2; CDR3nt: TGTGCCAGCAGCCGGGACAGGGTGGGGGAAGAGACCCAGTACTTC; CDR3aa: CASSRDRVGEETQYF
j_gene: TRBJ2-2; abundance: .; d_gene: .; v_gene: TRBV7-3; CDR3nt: TGTGCCAGCAGCTTAACGATCGGGGCGAACACCGGGGAGCTGTTTTTT; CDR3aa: CASSLTIGANTGELFF
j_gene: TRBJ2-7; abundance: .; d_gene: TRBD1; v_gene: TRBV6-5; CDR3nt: TGTGCCAGCAGTACCCAGGGACAGGGACCCTACGAGCAGTACTTC; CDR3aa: CASSTQGQGPYEQYF
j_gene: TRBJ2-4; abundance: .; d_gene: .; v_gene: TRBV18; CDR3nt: TGTGCCAGCTCAGTTGTCCCCACAGGCAAAAACATTCAGTACTTC; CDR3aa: CASSVVPTGKNIQYF
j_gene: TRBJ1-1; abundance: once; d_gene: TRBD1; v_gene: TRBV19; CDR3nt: TGTGCCAGTAGTCAACGGGACAGGGGAAGGGTGAACACTGAAGCTTTCTTT; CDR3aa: CASSQRDRGRVNTEAFF
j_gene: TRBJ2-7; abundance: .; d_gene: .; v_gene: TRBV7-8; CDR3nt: TGTGCCAGCAGCTTCTCCTCCAGGAGCCTCTACGAGCAGTACTTC; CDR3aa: CASSFSSRSLYEQYF
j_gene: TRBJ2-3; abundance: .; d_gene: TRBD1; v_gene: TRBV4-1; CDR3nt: TGCGCCAGCAGCCAAACGGGGACAGGGTCAGATACGCAGTATTTT; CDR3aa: CASSQTGTGSDTQYF
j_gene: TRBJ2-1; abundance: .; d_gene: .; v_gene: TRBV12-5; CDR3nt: TGTGCTAGTGGTTTGGTGGGCGGGACGGATTACAATGAGCAGTTCTTC; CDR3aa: CASGLVGGTDYNEQFF
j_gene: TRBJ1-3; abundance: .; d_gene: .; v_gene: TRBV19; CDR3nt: TGTGCCAGTAGCCGAGGACGCGCCTCTGGAAACACCATATATTTT; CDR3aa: CASSRGRASGNTIYF
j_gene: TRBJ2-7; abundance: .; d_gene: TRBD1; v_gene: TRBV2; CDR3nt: TGTGCCAGCACCCGGACAGGGGGCGCAGGCGAGCAGTACTTC; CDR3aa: CASTRTGGAGEQYF